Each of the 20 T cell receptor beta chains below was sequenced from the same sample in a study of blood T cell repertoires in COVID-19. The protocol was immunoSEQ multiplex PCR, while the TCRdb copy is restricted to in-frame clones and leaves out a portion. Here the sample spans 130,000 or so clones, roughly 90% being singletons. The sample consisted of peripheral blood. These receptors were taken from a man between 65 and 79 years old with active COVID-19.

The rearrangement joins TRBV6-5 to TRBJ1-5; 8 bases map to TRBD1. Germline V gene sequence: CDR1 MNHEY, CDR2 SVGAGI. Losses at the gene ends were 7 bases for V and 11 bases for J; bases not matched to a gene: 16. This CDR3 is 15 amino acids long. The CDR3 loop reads CASNPGGTGPRAQHF. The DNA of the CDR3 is TGTGCCAGCAACCCCGGGGGGACAGGCCCTCGCGCCCAGCATTTT.

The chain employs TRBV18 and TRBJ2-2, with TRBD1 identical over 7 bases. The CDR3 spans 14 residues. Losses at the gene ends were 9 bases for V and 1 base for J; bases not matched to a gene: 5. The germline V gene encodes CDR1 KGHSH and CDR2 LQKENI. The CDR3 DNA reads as TGTGCCAGTAAGGGGACAGAGAACACCGGGGAGCTGTTTTTT. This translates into CASKGTENTGELFF.

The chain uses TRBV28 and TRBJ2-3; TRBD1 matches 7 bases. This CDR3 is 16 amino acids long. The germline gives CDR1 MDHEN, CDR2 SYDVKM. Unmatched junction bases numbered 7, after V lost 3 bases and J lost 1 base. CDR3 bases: TGTGCCAGCAGTTTGGGACAGACTACCCGCACAGATACGCAGTATTTT. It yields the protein CASSLGQTTRTDTQYF.

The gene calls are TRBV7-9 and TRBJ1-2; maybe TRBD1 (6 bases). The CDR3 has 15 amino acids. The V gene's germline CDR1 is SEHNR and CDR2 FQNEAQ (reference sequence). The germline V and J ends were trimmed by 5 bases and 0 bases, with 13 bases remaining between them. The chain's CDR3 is CASSKQGEANYGYTF. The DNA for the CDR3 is TGTGCCAGCAGCAAACAGGGCGAGGCTAACTATGGCTACACCTTC. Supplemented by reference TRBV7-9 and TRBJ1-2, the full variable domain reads DTGVSQNPRHKITKRGQNVTFRCDPISEHNRLYWYRQTLGQGPEFLTYFQNEAQLEKSRLLSDRFSAERPKGSFSTLEIQRTEQGDSAMYLCASSKQGEANYGYTFGSGTRLTVV.

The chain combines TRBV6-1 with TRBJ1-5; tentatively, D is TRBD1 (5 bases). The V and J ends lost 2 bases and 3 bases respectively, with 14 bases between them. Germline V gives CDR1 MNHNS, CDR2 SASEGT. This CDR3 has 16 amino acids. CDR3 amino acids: CASSESANRPNQPQHF. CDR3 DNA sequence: TGTGCCAGCAGTGAATCAGCGAACAGGCCCAATCAGCCCCAGCATTTT.

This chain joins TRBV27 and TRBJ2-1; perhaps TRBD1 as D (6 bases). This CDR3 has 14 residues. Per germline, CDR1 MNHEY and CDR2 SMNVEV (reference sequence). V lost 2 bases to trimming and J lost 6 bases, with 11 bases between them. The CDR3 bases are TGTGCCAGCAGTTTACAGGGGCTTCCCAATGAGCAGTTCTTC. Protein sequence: CASSLQGLPNEQFF.

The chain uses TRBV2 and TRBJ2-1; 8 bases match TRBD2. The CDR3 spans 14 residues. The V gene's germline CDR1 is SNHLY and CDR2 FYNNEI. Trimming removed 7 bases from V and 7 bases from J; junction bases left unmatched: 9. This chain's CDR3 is CASKIREGGNEQFF. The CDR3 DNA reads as TGTGCCAGCAAGATTCGGGAGGGCGGTAATGAGCAGTTCTTC.

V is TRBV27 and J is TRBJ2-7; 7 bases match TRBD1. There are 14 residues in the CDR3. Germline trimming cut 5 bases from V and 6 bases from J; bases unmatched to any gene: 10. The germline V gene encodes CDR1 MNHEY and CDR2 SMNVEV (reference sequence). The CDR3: CASSTDRVSTEQYF. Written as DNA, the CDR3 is TGTGCCAGCAGTACCGACAGGGTTTCGACCGAGCAGTACTTC.

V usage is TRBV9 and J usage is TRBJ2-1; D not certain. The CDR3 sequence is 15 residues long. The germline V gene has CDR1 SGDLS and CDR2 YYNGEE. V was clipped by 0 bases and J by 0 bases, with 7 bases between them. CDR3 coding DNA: TGTGCCAGCAGCGTAGGAGAAGCCTCCTACAATGAGCAGTTCTTC. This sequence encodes CASSVGEASYNEQFF. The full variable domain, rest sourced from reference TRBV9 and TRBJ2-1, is DSGVTQTPKHLITATGQRVTLRCSPRSGDLSVYWYQQSLDQGLQFLIQYYNGEERAKGNILERFSAQQFPDLHSELNLSSLELGDSALYFCASSVGEASYNEQFFGPGTRLTVL.

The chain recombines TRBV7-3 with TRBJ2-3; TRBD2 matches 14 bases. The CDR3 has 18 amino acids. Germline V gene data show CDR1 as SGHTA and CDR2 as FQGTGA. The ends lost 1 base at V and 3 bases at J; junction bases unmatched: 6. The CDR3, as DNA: TGTGCCAGCAGCTTAATCGGACTAGCGGGAGGATCAACAGATACGCAGTATTTT. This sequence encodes CASSLIGLAGGSTDTQYF.

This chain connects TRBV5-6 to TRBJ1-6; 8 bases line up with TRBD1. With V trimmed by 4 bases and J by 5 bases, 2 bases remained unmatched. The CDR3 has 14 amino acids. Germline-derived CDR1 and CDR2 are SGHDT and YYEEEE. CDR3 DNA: TGTGCCAGCAGCCGGACAGGGAATAATTCACCCCTCCACTTT. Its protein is CASSRTGNNSPLHF.

CDR3 sequence: CASGLLAGQETQYF. The CDR3 DNA sequence: TGTGCCAGCGGGCTCCTGGCAGGTCAAGAGACCCAGTACTTC. J is TRBJ2-5 and V is TRBV28; no clear D gene. Germline CDR1 reads MDHEN; CDR2 reads SYDVKM. Trimming pared 8 bases from V and 2 bases from J, leaving 15 bases between. This CDR3 contains 14 residues. The full variable domain, rest sourced from reference TRBV28 and TRBJ2-5, is DVKVTQSSRYLVKRTGEKVFLECVQDMDHENMFWYRQDPGLGLRLIYFSYDVKMKEKGDIPEGYSVSREKKERFSLILESASTNQTSMYLCASGLLAGQETQYFGPGTRLLVL.

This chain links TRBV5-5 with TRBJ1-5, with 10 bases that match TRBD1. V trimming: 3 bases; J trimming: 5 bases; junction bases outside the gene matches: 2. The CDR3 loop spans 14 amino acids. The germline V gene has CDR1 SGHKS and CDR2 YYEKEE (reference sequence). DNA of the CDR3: TGTGCCAGCAGCTCCGGACAGGGGGATCAGCCCCAGCATTTT. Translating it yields CASSSGQGDQPQHF.

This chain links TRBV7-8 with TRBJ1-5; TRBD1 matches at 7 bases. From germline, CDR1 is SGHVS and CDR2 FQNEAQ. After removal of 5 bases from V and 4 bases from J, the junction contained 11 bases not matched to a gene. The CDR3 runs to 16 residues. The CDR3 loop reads CASSPGDSLFNQPQHF. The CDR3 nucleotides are TGTGCCAGCAGCCCAGGGGACAGTCTTTTTAATCAGCCCCAGCATTTT.

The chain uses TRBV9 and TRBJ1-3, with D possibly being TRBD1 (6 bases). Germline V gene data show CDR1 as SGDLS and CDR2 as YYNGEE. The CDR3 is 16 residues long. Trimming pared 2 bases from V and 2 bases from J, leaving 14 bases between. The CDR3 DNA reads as TGTGCCAGCAGCGTTGGGGGGGGCCAGGCTGGAAACACCATATATTTT. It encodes CASSVGGGQAGNTIYF.

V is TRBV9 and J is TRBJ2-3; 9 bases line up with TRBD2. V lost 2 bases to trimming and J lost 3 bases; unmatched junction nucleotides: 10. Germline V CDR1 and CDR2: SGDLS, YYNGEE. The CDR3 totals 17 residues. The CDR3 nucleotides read TGTGCCAGCAGCGTCCGGACTAGCGCGCAGCGAACAGATACGCAGTATTTT. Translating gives CASSVRTSAQRTDTQYF.

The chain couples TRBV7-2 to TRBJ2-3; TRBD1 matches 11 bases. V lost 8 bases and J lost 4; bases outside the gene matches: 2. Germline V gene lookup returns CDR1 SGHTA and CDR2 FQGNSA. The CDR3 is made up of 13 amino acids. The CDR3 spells CASRTGGSDTQYF. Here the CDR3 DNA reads TGTGCCAGCCGGACAGGGGGCTCAGATACGCAGTATTTT.

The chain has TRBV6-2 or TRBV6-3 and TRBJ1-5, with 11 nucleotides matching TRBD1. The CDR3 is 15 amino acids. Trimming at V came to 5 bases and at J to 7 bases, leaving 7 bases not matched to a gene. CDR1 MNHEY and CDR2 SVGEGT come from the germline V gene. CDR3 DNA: TGTGCCAGCAGTCCGGGGACAGGGGGTCACCAGCCCCAGCATTTT. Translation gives CASSPGTGGHQPQHF.

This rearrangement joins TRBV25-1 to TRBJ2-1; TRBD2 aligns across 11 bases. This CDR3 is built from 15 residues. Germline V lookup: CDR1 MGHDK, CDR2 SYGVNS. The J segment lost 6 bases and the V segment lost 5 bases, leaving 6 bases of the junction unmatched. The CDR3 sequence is CASSLAGGLFNEQFF. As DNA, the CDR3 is TGTGCCAGCAGTCTAGCGGGAGGACTGTTCAATGAGCAGTTCTTC. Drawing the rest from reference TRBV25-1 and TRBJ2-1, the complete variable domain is EADIYQTPRYLVIGTGKKITLECSQTMGHDKMYWYQQDPGMELHLIHYSYGVNSTEKGDLSSESTVSRIRTEHFPLTLESARPSHTSQYLCASSLAGGLFNEQFFGPGTRLTVL.

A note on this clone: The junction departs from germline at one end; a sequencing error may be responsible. The CDR3 region is CASNQGSGAENEKLFF. In DNA form, the CDR3 reads TGTGCCAGCAACCAAGGATCAGGGGCGGAGAATGAAAAACTGTTTTTT. The chain carries TRBV4-2 and TRBJ1-4; possibly TRBD1 for D (6 bases). This CDR3 is 16 amino acids long. Germline CDR1 and CDR2: LGHNA and YNFKEQ.